This TCR beta chain originates from a study of T cells in Graves' hyperthyroidism and ophthalmopathy. Findings and limits, study-wide: In the blood, most expanded thyroid clonotypes above 0.001 appeared as well.

Researchers took RNA transcripts and amplified the TCR beta CDR3 regions from them. HTBI primers were used for first-round RT-PCR of the TCR CDR3. TCRdb used MiXCR to reprocess the multiplex PCR reads, holding one entry per CDR3 protein. Among hundreds of thousands of distinct CDR3 sequences listed, about two fifths were seen once. This clonotype was seen many times. Its cognate antigen is unknown. A lack of ophthalmopathy progression within 18 months defined stable Graves' hyperthyroidism. Patients between 18 and 65 years old had hyperthyroidism, newly diagnosed and lasting under 2 months. Sequencing was done on a sample of blood. The TCR was taken from a man aged 18 to 30 with Graves' hyperthyroidism.

In DNA, the CDR3 is TGTGCCAGCAGCCCAAACCCGTCTTATGGCTACACCTTC. Protein sequence: CASSPNPSYGYTF. This chain uses TRBV2 with TRBJ1-2; no clear D. Germline V gives CDR1 SNHLY, CDR2 FYNNEI. V dropped 6 bases and J dropped 5 bases, with 13 bases sitting between them. CDR3 length: 13 residues.